The 23 T cell receptor beta chains given below trace back to one sample, sequenced in a study of cytomegalovirus exposure and HLA in healthy donors. It was with 60 Vbeta and 13 Jbeta primers that the PCR ran. The data were produced by immunoSEQ multiplex PCR, yet TCRdb's version contains in-frame clones alone and is incomplete. The top ten hold approximately 2.9% of the sample, which has some 170,000 clones, 78% seen once. The sequenced material came from PBMCs. All receptors come from a female donor in good health and CMV-seronegative.

The chain employs TRBV18 and TRBJ2-7; 12 bases are shared with TRBD1. With V trimmed by 3 bases and J by 5 bases, 5 bases remained unmatched. CDR3 length equals 15 residues. The germline V gene has CDR1 KGHSH and CDR2 LQKENI. The CDR3 sequence is CASSPFGTGGDEQYF. The CDR3 nucleotides read TGTGCCAGCTCACCCTTCGGGACAGGGGGCGACGAGCAGTACTTC.

CDR3 residues: CASSGAPGLAGYNEQFF. In DNA, the CDR3 is TGTGCCAGTAGCGGAGCCCCGGGGCTAGCGGGATACAATGAGCAGTTCTTC. The genes are TRBV19 and TRBJ2-1, with 9 bases matching TRBD2. CDR1 is LNHDA, CDR2 SQIVND, per germline (reference sequence). This CDR3 comprises 17 residues. V lost 6 bases and J lost 4; bases outside the gene matches: 13.

This chain links TRBV6-6 with TRBJ2-7, with 7 bases identical to TRBD1. V was pared by 5 bases and J by 7 bases, with 17 bases of the junction left unmatched. The germline CDR1 and CDR2 sequences are MNHNY and SVGAGI (reference sequence). This CDR3 spans 16 amino acids. CDR3 amino acids: CASSPLVTGAIGEQYF. The CDR3 nucleotides are TGTGCCAGCAGTCCTCTCGTAACAGGGGCTATCGGGGAGCAGTACTTC.

The chain employs TRBV28 and TRBJ1-5; 10 nucleotides agree with TRBD1. Looked up from germline, CDR1 is MDHEN and CDR2 is SYDVKM. The CDR3 sequence is 21 residues long. The V gene end was trimmed by 5 bases and the J gene end by 3 bases; junction bases not matched to a gene: 22. The CDR3: CASSRPSWDRGSNIVNQPQHF. As DNA, the CDR3 is TGTGCCAGCAGTCGGCCCTCTTGGGACAGGGGCTCCAATATAGTCAATCAGCCCCAGCATTTT.

The chain recombines TRBV10-1 with TRBJ1-1; 8 nucleotides agree with TRBD1. The CDR3 is 13 amino acids. Germline V CDR1 and CDR2: WNHNN, SYGVQD (reference sequence). J was trimmed by 3 bases and V by 11 bases; bases with no gene match: 8. The DNA for the CDR3 is TGCGCCCGCCGGGACAGGAACGACACTGAAGCTTTCTTT. It is translated as CARRDRNDTEAFF.

This chain joins TRBV6-1 and TRBJ1-5, with a tentative D call TRBD1 (5 bases). Trimming shortened V by 7 bases and J by 0 bases, and 13 bases separated the two germline ends. The CDR3 spans 15 residues. Germline V gene sequence: CDR1 MNHNS, CDR2 SASEGT. CDR3 residues: CASTPTGGSNQPQHF. In DNA form, the CDR3 reads TGTGCCAGCACCCCAACCGGGGGTAGCAATCAGCCCCAGCATTTT.

This sequence joins TRBV14 and TRBJ2-7, with 7 bases lining up with TRBD1. Germline V lookup: CDR1 SGHDN, CDR2 FVKESK. J lost 6 bases, V lost 4 bases, and 9 bases had no gene match. This CDR3 has 14 amino acids. The CDR3 is CASSPRDRQIEQYF. The DNA of the CDR3 is TGTGCCAGCAGCCCTCGGGACAGACAGATCGAGCAGTACTTC.

The rearrangement links TRBV27 to TRBJ2-1, with TRBD2 matching over 8 bases. V was clipped by 4 bases and J by 7 bases; unmatched bases: 6. Germline assignment: CDR1 MNHEY and CDR2 SMNVEV (reference sequence). CDR3 length equals 14 residues. CDR3 nucleotide sequence: TGTGCCAGCAGTTCCCCCTCTAGCGGGAATGAGCAGTTCTTC. Encoded protein: CASSSPSSGNEQFF.

The V call is TRBV6-5, the J call TRBJ1-1, with a possible D match to TRBD1 (5 bases). Looked up from germline, CDR1 is MNHEY and CDR2 is SVGAGI. The CDR3 is 14 residues long. V was trimmed by 5 bases and J by 5 bases, leaving 15 bases between them. This chain's CDR3 is CASSTESGGTEAFF. CDR3 nucleotides: TGTGCCAGCAGTACCGAATCCGGGGGAACTGAAGCTTTCTTT.

This chain joins TRBV19 and TRBJ2-7; TRBD1 might be the D (6 bases). The V end was cut by 7 bases, the J end by 3 bases, with 16 bases between. Germline V CDR1 and CDR2: LNHDA, SQIVND (reference sequence). The CDR3 extends over 14 amino acids. For the CDR3, the DNA is TGTGCCAGTACCGCGGGCAGGGGAGACTACGAGCAGTACTTC. Protein product: CASTAGRGDYEQYF.

This chain connects TRBV7-9 to TRBJ2-7; possible D gene TRBD2, 6 bases. The CDR3 consists of 15 residues. Germline V lookup: CDR1 SEHNR, CDR2 FQNEAQ (reference sequence). Trimming left V 0 bases short and J 5 bases short, with 14 bases between. The CDR3: CASSLARLREDEQYF. The DNA for the CDR3 is TGTGCCAGCAGCTTAGCCCGACTCAGGGAGGACGAGCAGTACTTC.

The V and J genes are TRBV28 and TRBJ2-7; weak D call: TRBD2 (5 bases). This CDR3 spans 15 amino acids. Germline V gene sequence: CDR1 MDHEN, CDR2 SYDVKM. The V and J ends lost 6 bases and 4 bases respectively, with 19 bases between them. CDR3 loop: CASSSLQPGNYEQYF. CDR3 DNA sequence: TGTGCCAGCAGCTCTCTCCAGCCGGGAAATTACGAGCAGTACTTC.

The chain has TRBV27 and TRBJ2-4, with 7 bases identical to TRBD1. CDR1 is MNHEY and CDR2 is SMNVEV in the germline V gene (reference sequence). The CDR3 runs to 14 residues. The V segment lost 5 bases and the J segment 8 bases; nucleotides outside the gene matches: 9. CDR3 nucleotide sequence: TGTGCCAGCAGTCTGACAGGGTTAGTCGACATTCAGTACTTC. This codes for CASSLTGLVDIQYF.

This rearrangement joins TRBV27 to TRBJ1-5; tentatively, D is TRBD1 (5 bases). CDR3 length equals 15 residues. Germline CDR1 MNHEY, CDR2 SMNVEV (reference sequence). Trimming shortened V by 6 bases and J by 2 bases, and 14 bases separated the two germline ends. CDR3 DNA: TGTGCCAGCAGAATCCGCGGGGGTGGCAATCAGCCCCAGCATTTT. Its protein product is CASRIRGGGNQPQHF.

This chain links TRBV7-2 with TRBJ1-5; D possibly corresponds to TRBD1 (6 bases). The CDR3 runs to 15 residues. Between the trimmed V and J ends, which lost 3 bases and 6 bases, there was a span of 15 bases. Germline V CDR1 and CDR2: SGHTA, FQGNSA. The CDR3 loop reads CASSFGGFSIQPQHF. The CDR3 coding sequence is TGTGCCAGCAGCTTTGGGGGCTTCTCAATTCAGCCCCAGCATTTT.

V usage is TRBV6-1 and J usage is TRBJ2-5; 8 bases match TRBD1. Germline V lookup: CDR1 MNHNS, CDR2 SASEGT. V shed 4 bases, J shed 5 bases, and the junction held 9 bases outside the gene matches. CDR3 size: 15 residues. CDR3 loop: CASSGFRGRSETQYF. In DNA, the CDR3 is TGTGCCAGCAGTGGTTTCAGGGGGCGATCTGAGACCCAGTACTTC.

This rearrangement joins TRBV27 to TRBJ2-3; 7 bases are a match to TRBD1. The junction had 1 base not matched to a gene; V was cut back by 3 bases and J by 1 base. The germline CDR1 and CDR2 sequences are MNHEY and SMNVEV (reference sequence). This CDR3 is built from 14 residues. The chain's CDR3 is CASSFDRGTDTQYF. The CDR3 coding sequence is TGTGCCAGCAGTTTCGACAGGGGCACAGATACGCAGTATTTT.

The chain employs TRBV29-1 and TRBJ2-1; 9 nucleotides line up with TRBD2. With V trimmed by 3 bases and J by 5 bases, 5 bases remained unmatched. Germline V gives CDR1 SQVTM, CDR2 ANQGSEA. The CDR3 extends over 14 amino acids. The CDR3 sequence: CSVDRSGGNNEQFF. Here the CDR3 DNA reads TGCAGCGTTGACCGGAGCGGGGGGAACAATGAGCAGTTCTTC.

In this sample, this clone turned up a few times. J is TRBJ1-2 and V is TRBV6-6, with 12 bases aligning to TRBD1. The CDR3 is made up of 16 amino acids. Germline CDR1 and CDR2: MNHNY and SVGAGI (reference sequence). J lost 7 bases, V lost 7 bases, and 13 bases had no gene match. The CDR3 reads CASTGGQGAKVFGYTF. The DNA for the CDR3 is TGTGCCAGCACGGGGGGACAGGGGGCAAAAGTCTTTGGCTACACCTTC.

J is TRBJ2-3 and V is TRBV9; 13 bases map to TRBD2. The trim removed 4 bases at V and 4 bases at J, leaving 6 bases unmatched. CDR3 length: 16 residues. In germline, CDR1 is SGDLS, CDR2 YYNGEE. CDR3 in DNA: TGTGCCAGCAGCTTCCGGACTAGCGGGAGATCAGATACGCAGTATTTT. Translation gives CASSFRTSGRSDTQYF.

The chain has TRBV10-3 and TRBJ1-1; D unresolved. Trimming cost V 0 bases and J 3 bases, with 11 bases left between them. Looked up from germline, CDR1 is ENHRY and CDR2 is SYGVKD. CDR3 length equals 15 residues. The CDR3 sequence is CAISESILGDTEAFF. DNA of the CDR3: TGTGCCATCAGTGAGTCGATTCTCGGAGACACTGAAGCTTTCTTT.

The V call is TRBV2, the J call TRBJ2-6, with a weak D call TRBD2 (5 bases). Germline V gives CDR1 SNHLY, CDR2 FYNNEI. V was shortened by 8 bases and J by 4 bases, with 9 bases between the two germline ends. This CDR3 has 13 residues. The DNA for the CDR3 is TGTGCCAGCGCGGGTAGCGGGGCCAACGTCCTGACTTTC. Translated, it gives CASAGSGANVLTF.

The chain is built from TRBV30 and TRBJ2-1; D is unclear. This CDR3 region has 11 residues. Between the trimmed V and J ends, which lost 0 bases and 7 bases, there was a span of 4 bases. Germline values: CDR1 GTSNPN, CDR2 SVGIG (reference sequence). CDR3 bases: TGTGCCTGGAGTGTCATTAATGAGCAGTTCTTC. Amino acid sequence: CAWSVINEQFF.